A single sample gave rise to the 9 T cell receptor beta chains below, sequenced in a study of blood T cells in healthy people across ages. Sample-barcoded 5' priming and a J-beta primer mix drove a second PCR of roughly 7 to 11 cycles. TCRdb recomputed calls from the 5' RACE reads with MiXCR, one row per CDR3 protein. The sample yields some 1.7 million distinct CDR3 sequences, under 30% seen once. Specimen: blood. The origin of the receptors is a woman in her twenties or thirties in good health.

V usage is TRBV4-3 and J usage is TRBJ2-5, with D uncertain. Germline CDR1 is LGHNA and CDR2 is YSLEER. The CDR3 is 14 amino acids. Deletions cut 4 bases from V and 5 bases from J, with 14 bases between. The DNA of the CDR3 is TGCGCCAGCAGCCCGAGCCCCGCAGTTGAGACCCAGTACTTC. This sequence encodes CASSPSPAVETQYF.

This clonotype was counted a few times. The J gene is TRBJ2-1, the V gene TRBV28; the match to TRBD1 covers 8 bases. CDR1 MDHEN and CDR2 SYDVKM come from the germline V gene. CDR3 length: 13 residues. Losses at the gene ends were 9 bases for V and 8 bases for J; bases not matched to a gene: 9. CDR3 amino acids: CASSRDRYDEQFF. CDR3 nucleotide sequence: TGTGCCAGTAGCCGGGACAGGTATGATGAGCAGTTCTTC.

In this sample, this clonotype turned up a few times. This rearrangement joins TRBV7-2 to TRBJ2-3; D remains ambiguous. The CDR3 runs 13 residues. The germline V gene has CDR1 SGHTA and CDR2 FQGNSA. The ends were cut back, 3 bases at V and 5 bases at J, with 9 bases in the middle. The chain's CDR3 is CASSFHRVDTQYF. As DNA, the CDR3 is TGTGCCAGCAGCTTTCATCGGGTAGATACGCAGTATTTT.

The rearrangement uses TRBV6-4 and TRBJ2-3, with a possible D match to TRBD1 (6 bases). CDR1 and CDR2 from the germline V gene are MRHNA and SNTAGT. This CDR3 has 14 amino acids. V lost 6 bases and J 4 bases, leaving 14 bases between the germline ends. The CDR3 sequence is CASRQGVSADTQYF. The CDR3 DNA reads TGTGCCAGCAGACAGGGAGTCAGTGCAGATACGCAGTATTTT.

This clonotype was detected once. The CDR3 nucleotides read TGTGCCAGCAAGTCAGACAGGGGTAGAGGCTACACCTTC. Translation: CASKSDRGRGYTF. The chain joins TRBV6-1 to TRBJ1-2; 8 bases are a match to TRBD1. The CDR3 covers 13 residues. The junction had 9 bases not matched to a gene; V was cut back by 7 bases and J by 8 bases. The V gene's germline CDR1 is MNHNS and CDR2 SASEGT.

This clonotype was observed a few times. The rearrangement joins TRBV7-9 to TRBJ2-7; 12 bases match TRBD1. The V segment lost 5 bases and the J segment 4 bases; nucleotides outside the gene matches: 6. The germline gives CDR1 SEHNR, CDR2 FQNEAQ (reference sequence). This CDR3 region has 15 residues. The CDR3 is CASSAGTGGGYEQYF. CDR3 sequence (DNA): TGTGCCAGCAGCGCCGGGACAGGGGGCGGATACGAGCAGTACTTC.

The gene calls are TRBV29-1 and TRBJ2-1; 8 positions match TRBD2. The end of the DNA aligns better with TRBJ2-7, so the J call may be wrong. This CDR3 is built from 15 residues. Germline CDR1 SQVTM, CDR2 ANQGSEA. As DNA, the CDR3 is TGCAGCGTTTCCCCGGGACTAGGTCCTCGCAATGAGCAGTACTTC. Translating it yields CSVSPGLGPRNEQYF.

This clonotype has only a few counts. The chain uses TRBV7-3 and TRBJ2-5, with 12 bases aligning to TRBD1. Germline CDR1 and CDR2: SGHTA and FQGTGA. The V gene end was trimmed by 5 bases and the J gene end by 4 bases; junction bases not matched to a gene: 8. The CDR3 has 16 residues. The CDR3 sequence is CASSPTGQGAGETQYF. The CDR3 nucleotides read TGTGCCAGCAGCCCCACGGGACAGGGGGCAGGAGAGACCCAGTACTTC.

This clonotype was observed a handful of times. The V and J genes are TRBV11-2 and TRBJ1-3; D is uncertain. This CDR3 has 15 amino acids. CDR1 is SGHAT, CDR2 FQNNGV, per germline. Trimming removed 1 base at V and 0 bases at J, with 7 bases between. The chain's CDR3 is CASSLVVSSGNTIYF. Written as DNA, the CDR3 is TGTGCCAGCAGCTTAGTGGTCAGCTCTGGAAACACCATATATTTT.